These T cell receptor beta chains were read from a single sample in a study of Ad26.COV2.S vaccination and SARS-CoV-2 variants. Assay used: immunoSEQ multiplex PCR; TCRdb lists only in-frame clones, some missing. This sample has hundreds of thousands of clones, with approximately 86% found just once. The source was peripheral blood, collected in a trial of Ad26.COV2.S vaccine versus placebo. Receptors originate from a person aged 18-60 years who received the Ad26.COV2.S COVID-19 vaccine or a placebo. Both conserved end residues are part of each CDR3. The D gene is left open where the match is weak. Some rows have no size entry. The others give once, few or many, or a class for an expanded clone.

J: TRBJ1-1
D: TRBD1
size: few
V: TRBV6-5
DNA: TGTGCCAGCCGGAACAGGGGGAACACTGAAGCTTTCTTT
CDR3: CASRNRGNTEAFF

J: TRBJ2-3
D: NA
size: NA
V: TRBV5-1
DNA: TGCGCCAGCAGCTTAGGGCAGCGCACAGATACGCAGTATTTT
CDR3: CASSLGQRTDTQYF

J: TRBJ2-1
D: NA
size: NA
V: TRBV5-8
DNA: TGTGCCAGCAGCCGCGGGGACGATTCCTACAATGAGCAGTTCTTC
CDR3: CASSRGDDSYNEQFF

J: TRBJ1-3
D: NA
size: NA
V: TRBV7-8
DNA: TGTGCCAGCAGCTTCCTCGGTAGCTTCAGTTTCCTTGGAAACACCATATATTTT
CDR3: CASSFLGSFSFLGNTIYF

J: TRBJ2-7
D: NA
size: NA
V: TRBV3-1/TRBV3-2
DNA: TGTGCCAGCAGCCAAGAACTTTACTACGAGCAGTACTTC
CDR3: CASSQELYYEQYF

J: TRBJ2-5
D: TRBD2
size: NA
V: TRBV14
DNA: TGTGCCAGCAGCCAAGGACTAGCGGACTATCAAGAGACCCAGTACTTC
CDR3: CASSQGLADYQETQYF

J: TRBJ1-3
D: NA
size: NA
V: TRBV9
DNA: TGTGCCAGCAGCGTAGGGGCAGGCTTGTATGGAAACACCATATATTTT
CDR3: CASSVGAGLYGNTIYF

J: TRBJ2-7
D: TRBD2
size: once
V: TRBV11-1
DNA: TGTGCCAGCAGCTTAGCCGGTAGCGGGTCCTCCTACGAGCAGTACTTC
CDR3: CASSLAGSGSSYEQYF

J: TRBJ1-5
D: TRBD1
size: NA
V: TRBV2
DNA: TGTGCCAGCAGAAGACAGGGGGGTGGGCAGCCCCAGCATTTT
CDR3: CASRRQGGGQPQHF

J: TRBJ2-7
D: NA
size: NA
V: TRBV4-3
DNA: TGCGCCAGCAGCCAAGATCGGTCGGCTTCCTACGAGCAGTACTTC
CDR3: CASSQDRSASYEQYF

J: TRBJ2-1
D: NA
size: NA
V: TRBV7-9
DNA: TGTGCCAGCACCCTAAATCGACTAGAGGGGGGTGAGCAGTTCTTC
CDR3: CASTLNRLEGGEQFF

J: TRBJ2-3
D: NA
size: NA
V: TRBV12-2
DNA: TGTGCAAGTCGCAATACCGGGCCCGAGAAGTGGCAGGCAGGCACAGATACGCAGTATTTT
CDR3: CASRNTGPEKWQAGTDTQYF

J: TRBJ2-7
D: NA
size: NA
V: TRBV12-3/TRBV12-4
DNA: TGTGCCAGCAGACAGGGTTACGAGCAGTACTTC
CDR3: CASRQGYEQYF

J: TRBJ1-2
D: NA
size: NA
V: TRBV5-1
DNA: TGCGCCAGCAGCTTGACGGGGTCCTCTAGCTACACCTTC
CDR3: CASSLTGSSSYTF

J: TRBJ2-7
D: NA
size: NA
V: TRBV28
DNA: TGTGCCAGCAGCGTTCTAAACCACAGGGTGAGCGAGCAGTACTTC
CDR3: CASSVLNHRVSEQYF

J: TRBJ2-2
D: NA
size: NA
V: TRBV10-2
DNA: TGCGCCAGCAGTGATTGGGTTCCGAACACCGGGGAGCTGTTTTTT
CDR3: CASSDWVPNTGELFF

J: TRBJ2-5
D: TRBD1
size: few
V: TRBV6-5
DNA: TGTGCCAGCAGCAGGACAGGGGGCCTCGAGACCCAGTACTTC
CDR3: CASSRTGGLETQYF

J: TRBJ1-1
D: TRBD1
size: NA
V: TRBV27
DNA: TGTGCCAGCAGTTACTCGGGACAGGGGGGAACTGAAGCTTTCTTT
CDR3: CASSYSGQGGTEAFF

J: TRBJ2-5
D: NA
size: NA
V: TRBV28
DNA: TGTGCCAGCAGTTTAGGACAGCACGAGACCCAGTACTTC
CDR3: CASSLGQHETQYF

J: TRBJ2-1
D: TRBD1
size: NA
V: TRBV5-1
DNA: TGCGCCAGCAGCTTGGTAGGGACAGGGGTCGATGAGCAGTTCTTC
CDR3: CASSLVGTGVDEQFF

J: TRBJ2-2
D: NA
size: NA
V: TRBV5-1
DNA: TGCGCCAGCAGCTTGGGTCCCTGGGGGGACACCGGGGAGCTGTTTTTT
CDR3: CASSLGPWGDTGELFF

J: TRBJ2-5
D: NA
size: NA
V: TRBV14
DNA: TGTGCCAGCAGCCAAGGGCCACTTAGAGAGACCCAGTACTTC
CDR3: CASSQGPLRETQYF

J: TRBJ2-3
D: TRBD1
size: NA
V: TRBV11-2
DNA: TGTGCCAGCAGCGCCAGGACAGGGTACGGCACAGATACGCAGTATTTT
CDR3: CASSARTGYGTDTQYF

J: TRBJ2-5
D: NA
size: NA
V: TRBV12-3/TRBV12-4
DNA: TGTGCCAGCACTCCCGGAGCACAAGAGACCCAGTACTTC
CDR3: CASTPGAQETQYF

J: TRBJ1-2
D: NA
size: NA
V: TRBV11-1
DNA: TGTGCCAGCAGCCGCGCTGTCGACTATGGCTACACCTTC
CDR3: CASSRAVDYGYTF

J: TRBJ1-2
D: NA
size: NA
V: TRBV6-5
DNA: TGTGCCAGCAGTTACTCGTGGGGCACCACTAACTATGGCTACACCTTC
CDR3: CASSYSWGTTNYGYTF

J: TRBJ2-2
D: NA
size: NA
V: TRBV4-3
DNA: TGCGCCAGCACCTCTACAACCACCGGGGAGCTGTTTTTT
CDR3: CASTSTTTGELFF

J: TRBJ1-4
D: TRBD1
size: NA
V: TRBV13
DNA: TGTGCCAGCAGGGCCTGGGGGACAGGGGGCTTCAATGAAAAACTGTTTTTT
CDR3: CASRAWGTGGFNEKLFF

J: TRBJ1-4
D: NA
size: NA
V: TRBV29-1
DNA: TGCAGCGCCACCGAGCAGGAGTTTGAAAAACTGTTTTTT
CDR3: CSATEQEFEKLFF

J: TRBJ1-1
D: NA
size: NA
V: TRBV6-5
DNA: TGTGCCAGCAAACAGGGGAACACTGAAGCTTTCTTT
CDR3: CASKQGNTEAFF

J: TRBJ2-5
D: NA
size: once
V: TRBV2
DNA: TGTGCCAGCACCCTCGGGGTTGGAGAGACCCAGTACTTC
CDR3: CASTLGVGETQYF

J: TRBJ2-2
D: NA
size: NA
V: TRBV3-1/TRBV3-2
DNA: TGTGCCAGCAGGATATTTACCGACACCGGGGAGTTGTTTTTT
CDR3: CASRIFTDTGELFF

J: TRBJ2-5
D: TRBD1
size: NA
V: TRBV29-1
DNA: TGCAGCGGCCACAGGGGTGGCGAGACCCAGTACTTC
CDR3: CSGHRGGETQYF

J: TRBJ1-4
D: NA
size: NA
V: TRBV2
DNA: TGTGCCAACCGCGAGGGGGGGTATGAAAAACTGTTTTTT
CDR3: CANREGGYEKLFF

J: TRBJ2-3
D: NA
size: NA
V: TRBV5-1
DNA: TGCGCCAGCTGGGAAGGAATTAGCACAGATACGCAGTATTTT
CDR3: CASWEGISTDTQYF

J: TRBJ1-1
D: TRBD1
size: NA
V: TRBV10-3
DNA: TGTGCCATCAGCGGGGACAGGGTAACTGAAGCTTTCTTT
CDR3: CAISGDRVTEAFF

J: TRBJ2-1
D: NA
size: NA
V: TRBV24-1
DNA: TGTGCCACCAGTTCCCTCGAGCGGATAACCTACAATGAGCAGTTCTTC
CDR3: CATSSLERITYNEQFF

J: TRBJ1-4
D: TRBD1
size: NA
V: TRBV27
DNA: TGTGCCAGCAGTGGACAGGCAACTAATGAAAAACTGTTTTTT
CDR3: CASSGQATNEKLFF

J: TRBJ2-3
D: NA
size: NA
V: TRBV11-2
DNA: TGTGCCAGCAGCTTAGCCCCGGGCCCCAACACAGATACGCAGTATTTT
CDR3: CASSLAPGPNTDTQYF

J: TRBJ1-5
D: TRBD1
size: NA
V: TRBV19
DNA: TGTGCCAGTAGGGAACAGGGGTCCGGCAATCAGCCCCAGCATTTT
CDR3: CASREQGSGNQPQHF

J: TRBJ2-7
D: NA
size: NA
V: TRBV7-9
DNA: TGTGCCAGCAGCTCCGGGCCGGACGAGCAGTACTTC
CDR3: CASSSGPDEQYF

J: TRBJ1-4
D: TRBD1
size: NA
V: TRBV7-9
DNA: TGTGCCAGCAGTTCGGGACAGGGTAAAGTAAAACTGTTTTTT
CDR3: CASSSGQGKVKLFF

J: TRBJ1-5
D: TRBD1
size: few
V: TRBV27
DNA: TGTGCCAGCAGTTCCGCAGACAGGGTTCGGGGTCAGCCCCAGCATTTT
CDR3: CASSSADRVRGQPQHF

J: TRBJ1-1
D: NA
size: NA
V: TRBV4-1
DNA: TGCGCCAGCAGCCAAGAAGGGCGGAAGAACACTGAAGCTTTCTTT
CDR3: CASSQEGRKNTEAFF

J: TRBJ2-7
D: TRBD1
size: NA
V: TRBV7-9
DNA: TGTGCCAGCAGCATACCAGGGGGCTACGAGCAGTACTTC
CDR3: CASSIPGGYEQYF

J: TRBJ2-7
D: TRBD2
size: NA
V: TRBV27
DNA: TGTGCCAGCAGTCTAACTAGCGGGGGAAGGTCCCTCTACGAGCAGTACTTC
CDR3: CASSLTSGGRSLYEQYF

J: TRBJ2-3
D: TRBD2
size: NA
V: TRBV7-2
DNA: TGTGCCAGCAGCTCAGGACTAGGGAGGACAGATACGCAGTATTTT
CDR3: CASSSGLGRTDTQYF

J: TRBJ2-7
D: TRBD2
size: NA
V: TRBV9
DNA: TGTGCCAGCAGCGCCCCCACTCGGGGGGGCCGAAAGGACGAGCAGTACTTC
CDR3: CASSAPTRGGRKDEQYF

J: TRBJ2-7
D: NA
size: NA
V: TRBV12-5
DNA: TGTGCTAGTGGTTTGGCCTCCCCATATAGGGAAACCTACGAGCAGTACTTC
CDR3: CASGLASPYRETYEQYF

J: TRBJ2-5
D: NA
size: NA
V: TRBV29-1
DNA: TGCAGCGTTGATGACCTAGCAGGGTCGGACCAAGAGACCCAGTACTTC
CDR3: CSVDDLAGSDQETQYF

J: TRBJ2-1
D: NA
size: NA
V: TRBV6-4
DNA: TGTGCCAGCAGTCTTTCCGGGGCCCGGGGGAATGAGCAGTTCTTC
CDR3: CASSLSGARGNEQFF